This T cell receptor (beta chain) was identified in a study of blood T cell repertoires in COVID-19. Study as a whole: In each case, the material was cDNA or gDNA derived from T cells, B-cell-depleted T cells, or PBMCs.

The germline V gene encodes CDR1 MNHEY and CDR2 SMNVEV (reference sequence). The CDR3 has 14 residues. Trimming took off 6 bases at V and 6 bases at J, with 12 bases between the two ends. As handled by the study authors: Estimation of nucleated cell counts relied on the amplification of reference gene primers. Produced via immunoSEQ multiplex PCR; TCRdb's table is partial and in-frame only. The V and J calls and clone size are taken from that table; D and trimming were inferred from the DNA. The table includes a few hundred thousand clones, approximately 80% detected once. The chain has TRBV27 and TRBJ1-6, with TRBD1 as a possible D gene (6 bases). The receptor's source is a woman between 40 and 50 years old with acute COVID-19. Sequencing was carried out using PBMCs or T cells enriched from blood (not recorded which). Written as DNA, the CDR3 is TGTGCCAGCAGACGGACAGAGTCTAATTCACCCCTCCACTTT. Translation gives CASRRTESNSPLHF.